These 22 T cell receptor beta chains were sequenced from one sample in a study of T cells in Graves' hyperthyroidism and ophthalmopathy. It was RNA transcripts that yielded the amplified TCR beta CDR3 regions. During a first-round RT-PCR of the TCR CDR3, the HTBI primer set was used. Via MiXCR, TCRdb re-called the multiplex PCR reads, giving one row per CDR3 protein. Here the sample spans 400,000 to 550,000 distinct CDR3 sequences, around an eighth being singletons. Specimen: blood. These receptors were taken from a woman under 30 with Graves' hyperthyroidism.

DNA of the CDR3: TGTGCCAGCAGAAGGGGGGGGTATAGCAATCAGCCCCAGCATTTT. It codes for CASRRGGYSNQPQHF. The chain carries TRBV6-2 or TRBV6-3 and TRBJ1-5; the D gene is possibly TRBD1 (6 bases). There are 15 residues in the CDR3. Per germline, CDR1 MNHEY and CDR2 SVGEGT. V lost 6 bases and J 0 bases, leaving 12 bases between the germline ends.

This clonotype appeared many times. This sequence joins TRBV7-8 and TRBJ2-3; the match to TRBD2 covers 7 bases. The CDR3 sequence is 20 residues long. V shed 5 bases and J 4 bases; nucleotides not matched to a gene: 24. The germline CDR1 and CDR2 sequences are SGHVS and FQNEAQ. DNA for the CDR3: TGTGCCAGCAGCCCCCCGCCCACGGGAGGAAGGAGACGAAGGGCAGATACGCAGTATTTT. Protein sequence: CASSPPPTGGRRRRADTQYF.

This clonotype was counted ten times or more. The chain links TRBV12-3 or TRBV12-4 to TRBJ2-4; D is perhaps TRBD1 or TRBD2 (6 bases each). V was trimmed by 6 bases and J by 1 base, leaving 10 bases between them. CDR3 length equals 14 residues. CDR3 sequence reads: CASSKGGAKNIQYF. The CDR3 nucleotides are TGTGCCAGCAGCAAAGGGGGGGCCAAAAACATTCAGTACTTC.

This clonotype was found a few times. The chain employs TRBV9 and TRBJ1-2; 10 bases are shared with TRBD1. This CDR3 contains 19 residues. V dropped 4 bases and J dropped 2; count of bases not matched to a gene: 17. The germline CDR1 and CDR2 sequences are SGDLS and YYNGEE. CDR3 bases: TGTGCCAGCAGCATAAGTCCCCGGGACAGGGGAGTGGAAAACTATGGCTACACCTTC. The encoded protein is CASSISPRDRGVENYGYTF.

This clonotype occurred many times. The chain uses TRBV5-1 and TRBJ2-3, with 10 bases matching TRBD2. Germline-derived CDR1 and CDR2 are SGHRS and YFSETQ. There are 16 residues in the CDR3. V was clipped by 6 bases and J by 0 bases; unmatched bases: 7. CDR3 residues: CASMELAGISTDTQYF. For the CDR3, the DNA is TGCGCCAGCATGGAACTAGCGGGAATTAGCACAGATACGCAGTATTTT.

In its sample, this clonotype was seen a few times. The genes are TRBV14 and TRBJ1-4; 8 nucleotides align to TRBD1. CDR1 and CDR2 from the germline V gene are SGHDN and FVKESK. After removal of 1 base from V and 5 bases from J, the junction contained 6 bases not matched to a gene. The CDR3 totals 16 residues. CDR3 loop: CASSQGFWTGNEKLFF. The CDR3 DNA sequence: TGTGCCAGCAGCCAAGGGTTTTGGACAGGGAATGAAAAACTGTTTTTT.

The V and J genes are TRBV20-1 and TRBJ2-1; 11 bases agree with TRBD2. The CDR3 contains 15 residues. The V gene end was trimmed by 3 bases and the J gene end by 7 bases; junction bases not matched to a gene: 8. CDR1 DFQATT and CDR2 SNEGSKA come from the germline V gene (reference sequence). CDR3 coding DNA: TGCAGTGCTAGCCCTAGCGGGAGGTTGAGGAATGAGCAGTTCTTC. Amino acid sequence: CSASPSGRLRNEQFF.

The chain joins TRBV27 to TRBJ2-7; no firm D call. Germline V gives CDR1 MNHEY, CDR2 SMNVEV (reference sequence). Trimming stripped 2 bases from V and 3 bases from J, with 20 bases between. This CDR3 has 17 residues. The CDR3 DNA reads as TGTGCCAGCAGTTTACCCGAATACCGGGTCCTTGTCTACGAGCAGTACGTC. This codes for CASSLPEYRVLVYEQYV.

As for this clonotype: Given the absence of the conserved phenylalanine or tryptophan at the CDR3 end, a read error is likely. The rearrangement joins TRBV3-1 to TRBJ1-3; D unresolved. Germline values: CDR1 LGHDT, CDR2 YNNKEL (reference sequence). V was trimmed by 0 bases and J by 0 bases, leaving 9 bases between them. The CDR3 loop spans 16 amino acids. The CDR3 loop reads CASSQDPAPSGNTIYL. The CDR3 coding sequence is TGTGCCAGCAGCCAAGATCCCGCCCCCTCTGGAAACACCATATATCTT.

This clonotype occurred a few times. J is TRBJ1-2 and V is TRBV15; 7 nucleotides line up with TRBD1. Germline V lookup: CDR1 LNHNV, CDR2 YYDKDF (reference sequence). The CDR3 is 16 amino acids. V shed 5 bases, J shed 1 base, and the junction held 10 bases outside the gene matches. CDR3 DNA sequence: TGTGCCACCAGCTCAGGGGGGACGACGATTAACTATGGCTACACCTTC. Its translation is CATSSGGTTINYGYTF.

The chain is built from TRBV25-1 and TRBJ2-2, with D hard to call. CDR3 size: 13 residues. CDR1 MGHDK and CDR2 SYGVNS come from the germline V gene. Trimming cost V 7 bases and J 6 bases, with 12 bases left between them. CDR3 coding DNA: TGTGCCAGCATGGCAGCTTCCGCCGGGGAGCTGTTTTTT. This gives the protein CASMAASAGELFF.

The V call is TRBV6-1, the J call TRBJ1-5; 10 bases fit TRBD1. V was pared by 3 bases and J by 4 bases, with 3 bases of the junction left unmatched. The CDR3 is 15 amino acids. Germline V gives CDR1 MNHNS, CDR2 SASEGT. The CDR3 sequence is CASSETGGRNQPQHF. The CDR3 DNA follows: TGTGCCAGCAGTGAGACAGGGGGCCGAAATCAGCCCCAGCATTTT.

This clonotype was detected many times. V and J are TRBV30 and TRBJ2-7; 11 bases align to TRBD2. Germline V gene sequence: CDR1 GTSNPN, CDR2 SVGIG (reference sequence). The CDR3 runs 17 residues. V was clipped by 8 bases and J by 3 bases; unmatched bases: 18. CDR3 nucleotides: TGTGCCGTCAGGGGGGGCTATGGGACTAGCGGATACTACGAGCAGTACTTC. Residues: CAVRGGYGTSGYYEQYF.

The chain recombines TRBV6-1 with TRBJ2-7, with TRBD2 identical over 9 bases. This CDR3 spans 14 amino acids. V was clipped by 6 bases and J by 5 bases; unmatched bases: 8. CDR1 and CDR2 (germline): MNHNS, SASEGT. Written as DNA, the CDR3 is TGTGCCAGCAGCCCTAGCGGGAAAGTAAACGAGCAGTACGTC. It encodes CASSPSGKVNEQYV.

There are a few counts of this clonotype. The chain is built from TRBV15 and TRBJ2-3, with a weak D call TRBD2 (6 bases). Germline V lookup: CDR1 LNHNV, CDR2 YYDKDF (reference sequence). This CDR3 has 16 residues. V lost 3 bases, J lost 1 base, and 14 bases lay in between. The CDR3 sequence: CATSRRTTPGTDTQYF. The CDR3 DNA follows: TGTGCCACCAGCAGGAGGACTACTCCTGGCACAGATACGCAGTATTTT.

Comments on this clonotype: A read error may explain this, as a much larger clone is one base away. V is TRBV9 and J is TRBJ2-7, with a tentative D call TRBD2 (7 bases). The length of the CDR3 is 14 residues. Germline CDR1 SGDLS, CDR2 YYNGEE. CDR3: CSSSGNRVPYEQYF. The CDR3 DNA reads as TGTTCCAGCAGCGGGAACAGGGTGCCCTACGAGCAGTACTTC.

As for this clonotype: One base away lies a much larger clone, so this may be a sequencing read error. V is TRBV12-3 or TRBV12-4 and J is TRBJ2-3; D may be TRBD2 (5 bases). The CDR3 runs 12 residues. V dropped 6 bases and J dropped 13 bases, with 17 bases sitting between them. CDR3 DNA sequence: TGTGCCAGCAGCTCCCCCGGGATTAAGGAGTATTTT. Translated: CASSSPGIKEYF.

This clonotype was observed a few times. V gene TRBV5-4 combines with J gene TRBJ2-1; TRBD2 agrees at 8 bases. V dropped 0 bases and J dropped 13; count of bases not matched to a gene: 12. CDR1 and CDR2 from the germline V gene are SGHNT and YYREEE (reference sequence). The CDR3 loop spans 15 amino acids. The CDR3 here is CASSLDGLGAGVQFF. DNA for the CDR3: TGTGCCAGCAGCTTGGATGGATTGGGAGCGGGAGTACAGTTCTTC.

This clonotype was found a few times. This chain connects TRBV6-6 to TRBJ2-1, with D tentatively TRBD2 (5 bases). The CDR3 runs 15 residues. V lost 2 bases, J lost 8 bases, and 16 bases lay in between. Germline assignment: CDR1 MNHNY and CDR2 SVGAGI (reference sequence). The CDR3 region has the DNA TGTGCCAGCAGTTACGGTGGGAGTTTCCTCGATGAGCAGTTCTTC. Protein product: CASSYGGSFLDEQFF.

The chain couples TRBV20-1 to TRBJ2-1; D assignment may be TRBD1 or TRBD2 (5 bases each). CDR1 is DFQATT and CDR2 is SNEGSKA in the germline V gene (reference sequence). V lost 6 bases to trimming and J lost 10 bases, with 22 bases between them. There are 14 residues in the CDR3. The CDR3 DNA reads TGCAGTGCGGGCGGTAACGGGGCCGTGGTGGAGCAGTTCTTC. This translates into CSAGGNGAVVEQFF.

There are many counts of this clonotype. The chain carries TRBV12-3 or TRBV12-4 and TRBJ2-3, with D perhaps TRBD2 (6 bases). The CDR3 covers 19 residues. The V end was cut by 9 bases, the J end by 2 bases, with 30 bases between. The CDR3 loop reads CARPRDSYSRPRLTDTQYF. The CDR3 coding sequence is TGTGCCAGGCCCCGGGACTCCTACTCGAGGCCGCGGCTCACAGATACGCAGTATTTT.

This clonotype was counted ten times or more. The chain uses TRBV29-1 and TRBJ1-5; possible D gene TRBD1, 5 bases. Germline V gene lookup returns CDR1 SQVTM and CDR2 ANQGSEA. The V gene lost 6 bases and the J gene lost 6 bases, with 15 bases spanning the gap. The CDR3 is 13 amino acids. The DNA of the CDR3 is TGCAGCGTCGGACAAGAAGGTGGTCAGCCCCAGCATTTT. The encoded protein is CSVGQEGGQPQHF.